A single sample is the source of the 12 T cell receptor beta chains below, sequenced in a study of CD8 T cells in Susac syndrome. Reverse transcription of about 0.45 to 1 ug RNA was carried out with random hexamers. TCRdb recomputed calls from the immunoSEQ multiplex PCR reads with MiXCR, one row per CDR3 protein. The sample shows about 200,000 distinct CDR3 sequences, roughly 96% of them seen only once. Sequencing was performed on CD4+ T cells from PBMCs. The origin of the receptors is a human donor in good health.

The V gene is TRBV9, the J gene TRBJ1-5; D unresolved. The CDR3 is 15 amino acids. Germline V gene data show CDR1 as SGDLS and CDR2 as YYNGEE. V lost 3 bases, J lost 0 bases, and 10 bases lay in between. Here the CDR3 reads CASSAGQDSNQPQHF. CDR3 coding DNA: TGTGCCAGCAGCGCCGGCCAGGATAGCAATCAGCCCCAGCATTTT.

The CDR3 nucleotides are TGCGCCAGCAAGACAGCTAGCACAGATACGCAGTATTTT. This gives the protein CASKTASTDTQYF. The chain recombines TRBV5-1 with TRBJ2-3, with a weak D call TRBD1 (5 bases). Trimming cost V 6 bases and J 0 bases, with 8 bases left between them. The germline V gene has CDR1 SGHRS and CDR2 YFSETQ. CDR3 length: 13 amino acids.

This clonotype occurred once. V and J are TRBV29-1 and TRBJ2-5; D perhaps matches TRBD1 (5 bases). Per germline, CDR1 SQVTM and CDR2 ANQGSEA. The CDR3 is made up of 12 amino acids. Trimming left V 5 bases short and J 5 bases short, with 12 bases between. Here the CDR3 reads CSVTGMFETQYF. CDR3 DNA sequence: TGCAGCGTTACAGGAATGTTCGAGACCCAGTACTTC.

The chain is built from TRBV19 and TRBJ2-1; 8 bases are a match to TRBD2. This CDR3 has 16 residues. The germline V gene has CDR1 LNHDA and CDR2 SQIVND (reference sequence). Germline trimming cut 6 bases from V and 7 bases from J; bases unmatched to any gene: 14. The CDR3 sequence is CASRGERTGGTNEQFF. The DNA for the CDR3 is TGTGCCAGTAGAGGGGAGAGGACGGGAGGGACTAATGAGCAGTTCTTC.

This rearrangement joins TRBV3-1 to TRBJ1-5, with D perhaps matching TRBD1 (6 bases). The CDR3 length is 16 residues. Germline loops: CDR1 LGHDT, CDR2 YNNKEL (reference sequence). Trimming stripped 4 bases from V and 9 bases from J, with 22 bases between. This chain's CDR3 is CASSRTGSVSDGPQHF. The DNA of the CDR3 is TGTGCCAGCAGCCGAACAGGGTCCGTGAGCGACGGGCCCCAGCATTTT.

V is TRBV11-2 and J is TRBJ1-1; 7 bases are shared with TRBD1. The CDR3 is 15 residues long. Germline V lookup: CDR1 SGHAT, CDR2 FQNNGV. The ends lost 2 bases at V and 7 bases at J; junction bases unmatched: 10. The CDR3 sequence is CASSLTPGGESEAFF. CDR3 in DNA: TGTGCCAGCAGCTTAACCCCAGGGGGGGAAAGTGAAGCTTTCTTT.

This chain connects TRBV3-1 to TRBJ1-1; TRBD1 is a possible D gene (5 bases). Germline lookup yields CDR1 LGHDT and CDR2 YNNKEL (reference sequence). With 4 bases removed from V and 4 bases from J, the gap between germline ends came to 10 bases. The CDR3 is 13 amino acids. The CDR3 reads CASSRGGTTEAFF. CDR3 bases: TGTGCCAGCAGCCGCGGGGGGACCACTGAAGCTTTCTTT.

The chain carries TRBV2 and TRBJ2-1; 16 bases agree with TRBD2. There are 15 residues in the CDR3. From germline, CDR1 is SNHLY and CDR2 FYNNEI. V shed 7 bases and J 6 bases; nucleotides not matched to a gene: 3. This CDR3 reads CASIGTSGRANEQFF. The CDR3 DNA follows: TGTGCCAGCATCGGGACTAGCGGGAGGGCCAATGAGCAGTTCTTC.

Here the CDR3 reads CATRSGWEETQYF. The DNA for the CDR3 is TGTGCCACCAGATCGGGGTGGGAAGAGACCCAGTACTTC. This chain uses TRBV15 with TRBJ2-5; D is possibly TRBD2 (5 bases). This CDR3 has 13 amino acids. V was clipped by 6 bases and J by 3 bases, with 11 bases between them. Per germline, CDR1 LNHNV and CDR2 YYDKDF (reference sequence).

The chain is built from TRBV29-1 and TRBJ2-2; 11 positions agree with TRBD2. The junction had 5 bases not matched to a gene; V was cut back by 6 bases and J by 5 bases. This CDR3 comprises 14 residues. CDR1 and CDR2 (germline): SQVTM, ANQGSEA. This chain's CDR3 is CSVLLAGDTGELFF. CDR3 coding DNA: TGCAGCGTCCTACTAGCGGGAGATACCGGGGAGCTGTTTTTT.

J is TRBJ1-1 and V is TRBV29-1; D is possibly TRBD1 (5 bases). Trimming pared 1 base from V and 1 base from J, leaving 10 bases between. The CDR3 covers 14 residues. From germline, CDR1 is SQVTM and CDR2 ANQGSEA. The CDR3 here is CSVEVTGGNTEAFF. The CDR3 DNA follows: TGCAGCGTTGAAGTCACCGGGGGGAACACTGAAGCTTTCTTT.

The chain uses TRBV12-5 and TRBJ2-5; D is perhaps TRBD1 (7 bases). V lost 7 bases and J lost 5, with 17 bases in between. The CDR3 totals 14 residues. Germline loops: CDR1 LGHNT, CDR2 FRNRAP. Here the CDR3 reads CASAVGGTAETQYF. The CDR3 DNA follows: TGTGCTAGTGCGGTAGGAGGGACAGCGGAGACCCAGTACTTC.